One TCR beta chain is described in this entry. It lacks a known antigen. Base qualities are not recorded, but no much larger clone differs from it by a single base. TCRbeta CDR3 regions were amplified from genomic DNA using the immunoSEQ Assay, a bias-controlled multiplex PCR. The published analysis was carried out like this. Within the assay, amplification of reference gene primers was used to estimate how many nucleated cells each sample contained. To quantify the absolute abundance of each unique TCRbeta CDR3 rearrangement, sequence reads were collapsed and filtered. For each sample, productive Simpson clonality was calculated as the square root of Simpson's diversity index across productive rearrangements. The clones in this table, taken by TCRdb from immuneACCESS, are in-frame only. Not every clone is retained; where verified, under half of the shortfall comes from an unresolved V gene, and the cause of the rest is unknown. The V and J calls and clone size were taken over from that table, and D and trimming were inferred from the DNA. The sample profile shows approximately 310,000 clones; 70% to 90% of them were found once. 2.2% of the sample comes from the top ten.

Inclusive of the bounding cysteine and phenylalanine, the CDR3 is 12 residues long. Kept here is only the CDR3 DNA, which spans 36 bases and is read in frame from base 1. Sequences LNHDA (CDR1) and SQIVND (CDR2) are obtained from the germline V gene (reference sequence). The trim is 8 bases for V and 3 bases for J, with a gap of 10 bases between the germline ends. The source of the sample is a study of blood T cell repertoires in COVID-19 (dated by TCRdb to about 2020). Looking at the study overall: The collaborator samples originated in the United States, Italy and Spain and spanned the acute and convalescent phases of COVID-19. The prospective study material was composed of cDNA or gDNA derived from T cells, B-cell-depleted T cells, or PBMCs. The dataset comprised deeply sampled blood TCRbeta repertoires from subjects exposed to, actively infected with, or recovered from COVID-19. A freely available public database, intended as a resource for researchers studying the immune response to SARS-CoV-2, is where the repertoires were released. The samples were drawn from the first 160 participants of the ongoing ImmuneRACE study and from some 1,300 subjects provided by 6 global collaborators. The sample metadata nearly always contained a de-identified subject ID, COVID-19 status, age in years and sex. Where available, HLA class I and class II types were obtained from metadata supplied by the sample provider rather than from assay-based typing. Summary of the overall study and its limitations: The amount of clinical and demographic metadata varied by source and participant and was provided uncurated.

Enrolling through a virtual design, the prospective study's participants ranged in age from roughly 18 to 89 years and lived across 20 to 30 United States geographic areas. In the prospective study, cohorts were assigned on the basis of participant-reported clinical history obtained from a screening survey and a study questionnaire. Recovered participants in ImmuneRACE Cohort 3 were defined by two consecutive negative NP/OP PCR tests, clearance by a healthcare professional, or resolution of symptoms. Mobile phlebotomists in the prospective study collected whole blood, serum and a nasopharyngeal or oropharyngeal swab from every participant. Additional blood draws and questionnaires over a 2-month period could optionally be provided by prospective study participants. Before DNA extraction, prospective study blood samples were shipped either frozen or at room temperature.

The chain couples TRBV19 to TRBJ1-1; the D gene is unclear. The TCR originated in a man aged 25-40 years who had recovered from COVID-19. The material sequenced was PBMCs or T cells enriched from blood (not recorded which). This receptor has the CDR3 CASLSRDTEAFF. The sequence in DNA is TGTGCCAGTCTCTCTCGGGACACTGAAGCTTTCTTT.